The entry below gives a single T cell receptor beta chain sequence along with its context. Its antigen is undetermined. Compared with germline, one end of the junction differs, possibly owing to a read error. Each of the donors was a healthy bone marrow donor. 60 Vbeta and 13 Jbeta primers were used in PCR. Original processing methods: As a later analysis found, there were approximately 80 million unique TCR beta chains, of which some 10 million were shared. The assay was immunoSEQ multiplex PCR, and TCRdb's table has in-frame clones only and misses some. V and J calls and clone size follow that table, whereas D and trimming were derived from the DNA. The data show roughly 120,000 clones, with approximately 80% seen just once and over 2.5% held by the top ten. This sample was included in a study of cytomegalovirus exposure and HLA in healthy donors. Notes on the study in general: The study found most TCR sequences rare, yet found some public TCRs in many donors. Prior analysis indicated that the majority of TCR beta V segments exhibited productivity approximately 90% or approximately 30% of the time.

The CDR3 spans 16 residues. CDR1 and CDR2 from the germline V gene are SGHRS and YFSETQ. The sequence derives from a male donor in good health and CMV-seronegative. The sequenced sample was PBMCs. This chain uses TRBV5-1 with TRBJ2-6; D possibly corresponds to TRBD1 (6 bases). CDR3 protein: CASGSRGSSGANGLTF. The DNA for the CDR3 is TGCGCCAGCGGGTCCAGGGGTTCCTCTGGGGCCAACGGCCTGACTTTC.